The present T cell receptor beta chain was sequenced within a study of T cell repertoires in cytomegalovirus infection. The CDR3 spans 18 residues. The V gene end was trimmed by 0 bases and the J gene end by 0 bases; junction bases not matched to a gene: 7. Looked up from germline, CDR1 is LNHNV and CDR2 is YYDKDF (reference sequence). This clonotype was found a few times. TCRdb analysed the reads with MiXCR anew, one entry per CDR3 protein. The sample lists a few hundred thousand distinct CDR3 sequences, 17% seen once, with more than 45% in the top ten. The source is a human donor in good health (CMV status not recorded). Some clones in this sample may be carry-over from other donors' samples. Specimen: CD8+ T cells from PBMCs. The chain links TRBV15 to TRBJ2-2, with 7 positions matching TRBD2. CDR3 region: CATSRDRAGIPNTGELFF. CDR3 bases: TGTGCCACCAGCAGAGATCGAGCGGGAATACCGAACACCGGGGAGCTGTTTTTT. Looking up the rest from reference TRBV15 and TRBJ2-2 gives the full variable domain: DAMVIQNPRYQVTQFGKPVTLSCSQTLNHNVMYWYQQKSSQAPKLLFHYYDKDFNNEADTPDNFQSRRPNTSFCFLDIRSPGLGDTAMYLCATSRDRAGIPNTGELFFGEGSRLTVL.